What follows describes a single T cell receptor (beta chain). The data belong to a study of a mutant IDH1 vaccine in newly diagnosed glioma. This CDR3 has 12 residues. Per germline, CDR1 SNHLY and CDR2 FYNNEI. Trimming removed 6 bases from V and 4 bases from J, with 9 bases in between. Using immunoSEQ multiplex PCR, the repertoire was profiled, and TCRdb retains in-frame clones only, with some absent. This sample has about 100,000 clones, with around 77% found just once. Time point: baseline, week 1 (first vaccination visit). Regarding treatment: pre-vaccination baseline after standard-of-care therapy. Each of the donors came in with new WHO grade 3 or 4 astrocytomas that were IDH1-mutant and ATRX-lost.

The sequenced sample was PBMCs, obtained from a glioma patient treated with radiotherapy, temozolomide or both. The clonotype originates from a man aged 35 to 55 with glioma. The chain has TRBV2 and TRBJ1-1; tentative D call: TRBD1 (6 bases). The CDR3 DNA sequence: TGTGCCAGCAGGGTAGGGGGCACTGAAGCTTTCTTT. This gives the protein CASRVGGTEAFF.